This T cell receptor (beta chain) was captured in a study of tumor-infiltrating lymphocytes in localized non-small cell lung cancer. Study information: Resected tumor was paired with non-adjacent uninvolved lung from the same patient.

This clone was seen once. Repertoires were generated with immunoSEQ multiplex PCR, while TCRdb's copy carries only in-frame clones and drops some. The table includes about 16,000 clones, around 80% detected once. The CDR3 loop spans 17 amino acids. In germline, CDR1 is SGHNT, CDR2 YYREEE (reference sequence). With 4 bases removed from V and 1 base from J, the gap between germline ends came to 17 bases. The chain has TRBV5-4 and TRBJ2-2; D might be TRBD1 or TRBD2, each matching 5 bases. Source material: lung tumor tissue. The TCR was taken from a human donor with non-small cell lung cancer. This chain's CDR3 is CASSANPGRLNTGELFF. The CDR3 DNA reads TGTGCCAGCAGCGCTAATCCGGGACGCTTGAACACCGGGGAGCTGTTTTTT.